The 31 T cell receptor beta chains below come from one sample, sequenced in a study of CD8 T cells in Susac syndrome (dated by TCRdb to between 2018 and 2020). Libraries were constructed by the immunoSEQ multiplex PCR assay. RNA was extracted using the RNeasy kit, and about 0.5 to 1 ug of the RNA was reverse transcribed with random hexamers. In TCRdb, the public reads were trimmed at Q25 with fastp and aligned with MiXCR, with productive beta chains retained. Duplicate CDR3 protein sequences are folded into a single record with the most common DNA and genes. This sample lists about 210,000 distinct CDR3 sequences; about 94% were detected once. The top ten clones comprise 0.15% of the sample. The sample consisted of CD4+ T cells from PBMCs. All receptors come from a human donor with Susac syndrome.

V and J are TRBV7-2 and TRBJ1-1; D ambiguous. The CDR3 consists of 13 residues. V was shortened by 3 bases and J by 12 bases, with 17 bases between the two germline ends. Per the germline V gene, CDR1 is SGHTA and CDR2 is FQGNSA. The CDR3 spells CASSFETASRSFF. CDR3 sequence (DNA): TGTGCCAGCAGCTTCGAGACGGCGAGTCGGTCTTTCTTT.

The genes are TRBV11-2 and TRBJ2-2; D is perhaps TRBD1 or TRBD2 (5 bases each). With 4 bases removed from V and 4 bases from J, the gap between germline ends came to 10 bases. This CDR3 is built from 14 residues. From germline, CDR1 is SGHAT and CDR2 FQNNGV. CDR3 DNA sequence: TGTGCCAGCAGCTCAATCGGGGCCACCGGGGAGCTGTTTTTT. Translation: CASSSIGATGELFF.

This clonotype showed up just once. The germline gene is not matched at one end of the junction; a read error may be the cause. The rearrangement links TRBV5-1 to TRBJ1-1, with 9 bases fitting TRBD1. The CDR3 covers 14 residues. The V gene's germline CDR1 is SGHRS and CDR2 YFSETQ. CDR3 amino acids: CASSTGGLNTEAFF. In DNA, the CDR3 is TGCGCCAGCAGCACAGGGGGCTTGAACACTGAAGCTTTTTTT.

The chain links TRBV9 to TRBJ1-1; D remains ambiguous. V was clipped by 2 bases and J by 1 base, with 12 bases between them. Germline values: CDR1 SGDLS, CDR2 YYNGEE. The CDR3 has 15 residues. The CDR3 sequence: CASSVGALGNTEAFF. DNA for the CDR3: TGTGCCAGCAGCGTGGGAGCGCTGGGGAACACTGAAGCTTTCTTT.

The gene calls are TRBV3-1 and TRBJ2-4; possibly TRBD1 for D (6 bases). With 0 bases removed from V and 3 bases from J, the gap between germline ends came to 9 bases. The CDR3 runs 15 residues. The germline V gene encodes CDR1 LGHDT and CDR2 YNNKEL (reference sequence). The CDR3 reads CASSQDQDSKNIQYF. CDR3 DNA sequence: TGTGCCAGCAGCCAAGATCAGGACAGCAAAAACATTCAGTACTTC.

The rearrangement joins TRBV14 to TRBJ1-2, with D unresolved. The V gene lost 3 bases and the J gene lost 4 bases, with 12 bases spanning the gap. The V gene's germline CDR1 is SGHDN and CDR2 FVKESK. The CDR3 loop spans 14 amino acids. The CDR3 DNA sequence: TGTGCCAGCAGCCAGGCGGTGGGGAGCTATGGCTACACCTTC. This gives the protein CASSQAVGSYGYTF.

The V gene is TRBV30, the J gene TRBJ1-1; D ambiguous. CDR1 and CDR2 (germline): GTSNPN, SVGIG (reference sequence). The CDR3 runs 13 residues. With 3 bases removed from V and 0 bases from J, the gap between germline ends came to 8 bases. CDR3 protein: CAWRQSMNTEAFF. CDR3 sequence (DNA): TGTGCCTGGAGGCAATCCATGAACACTGAAGCTTTCTTT.

This chain connects TRBV20-1 to TRBJ1-2, with D possibly being TRBD1 (6 bases). Trimming left V 3 bases short and J 8 bases short, with 16 bases between. This CDR3 is 13 amino acids long. Germline assignment: CDR1 DFQATT and CDR2 SNEGSKA (reference sequence). DNA of the CDR3: TGCAGTGCTAGTGTAACAGGGACGGGAGGCTACACCTTC. Protein sequence: CSASVTGTGGYTF.

V gene TRBV5-1 combines with J gene TRBJ2-1; D is undetermined. V gave up 4 bases and J gave up 5 bases, with 13 bases separating them. CDR1 and CDR2 from the germline V gene are SGHRS and YFSETQ. The CDR3 extends over 14 amino acids. CDR3 sequence (DNA): TGCGCCAGCAGCCACTCGAGGCAAGACAATGAGCAGTTCTTC. Its translation is CASSHSRQDNEQFF.

J is TRBJ2-5 and V is TRBV24-1; tentative D call: TRBD2 (6 bases). Germline values: CDR1 KGHDR, CDR2 SFDVKD. The ends were cut back, 9 bases at V and 9 bases at J, with 13 bases in the middle. The CDR3 is 11 amino acids. CDR3 in DNA: TGTGCCACCGGGACGCCGGGGGCCCAGTACTTC. Translation: CATGTPGAQYF.

V is TRBV25-1 and J is TRBJ1-1; D is perhaps TRBD1 (5 bases). CDR1 and CDR2 from the germline V gene are MGHDK and SYGVNS. The CDR3 runs to 14 residues. Trimming pared 5 bases from V and 2 bases from J, leaving 12 bases between. The CDR3 region has the DNA TGTGCCAGCAGTACTTACCGGGACAACACTGAAGCTTTCTTT. Translated: CASSTYRDNTEAFF.

V gene TRBV12-3 or TRBV12-4 combines with J gene TRBJ2-2; TRBD1 might be the D (6 bases). The CDR3 contains 16 residues. The V end was cut by 5 bases, the J end by 0 bases, with 13 bases between. In nucleotides, the CDR3 is TGTGCCAGCAGTAGGACAGACCCTGCGAACACCGGGGAGCTGTTTTTT. Its translation: CASSRTDPANTGELFF.

The genes are TRBV29-1 and TRBJ2-7; no clear D. CDR3 size: 13 residues. Germline V gene data show CDR1 as SQVTM and CDR2 as ANQGSEA. V shed 4 bases and J shed 6 bases, with 16 bases lying between them. The chain's CDR3 is CSVVVRPEGEQYF. CDR3 in DNA: TGCAGCGTTGTCGTTCGGCCCGAAGGCGAGCAGTACTTC.

The chain links TRBV4-3 to TRBJ2-3, with 10 bases matching TRBD2. From germline, CDR1 is LGHNA and CDR2 YSLEER. CDR3 length: 17 amino acids. V lost 6 bases and J lost 0; bases outside the gene matches: 9. The CDR3 spells CASRIRVSGGSTDTQYF. CDR3 DNA: TGCGCCAGCAGGATACGGGTTAGCGGGGGGAGCACAGATACGCAGTATTTT.

The V call is TRBV30, the J call TRBJ2-7, with a tentative D call TRBD2 (5 bases). Germline V lookup: CDR1 GTSNPN, CDR2 SVGIG (reference sequence). With 5 bases removed from V and 4 bases from J, the gap between germline ends came to 18 bases. This CDR3 has 14 residues. CDR3 DNA: TGTGCCTGGCAAAATCCTCGGGGAAGATACGAGCAGTACTTC. It yields the protein CAWQNPRGRYEQYF.

This chain links TRBV20-1 with TRBJ1-5, with D unclear. V was pared by 2 bases and J by 0 bases, with 5 bases between. The CDR3 is made up of 13 amino acids. Germline loops: CDR1 DFQATT, CDR2 SNEGSKA (reference sequence). This CDR3 is CSARKFSNQPQHF. The CDR3, as DNA: TGCAGTGCTAGAAAGTTTAGCAATCAGCCCCAGCATTTT.

The chain uses TRBV6-6 and TRBJ1-5, with D possibly being TRBD1 (6 bases). The V and J ends lost 6 bases and 6 bases respectively, with 12 bases between them. CDR1 and CDR2 from the germline V gene are MNHNY and SVGAGI (reference sequence). The CDR3 spans 13 residues. CDR3 in DNA: TGTGCCAGCAGAGGTACAGGGTTTCAGCCCCAGCATTTT. Its protein is CASRGTGFQPQHF.

The chain has TRBV7-9 and TRBJ1-2; D might be TRBD1 (6 bases). Germline V gene lookup returns CDR1 SEHNR and CDR2 FQNEAQ (reference sequence). The length of the CDR3 is 15 residues. V was pared by 2 bases and J by 1 base, with 11 bases between. Here the CDR3 reads CASSLTPDSNYGYTF. The CDR3 nucleotides are TGTGCCAGCAGCTTAACCCCGGACAGTAACTATGGCTACACCTTC.

This sequence joins TRBV27 and TRBJ1-2, with 11 bases lining up with TRBD1. This CDR3 comprises 14 residues. The trim removed 6 bases at V and 4 bases at J, leaving 4 bases unmatched. Germline V lookup: CDR1 MNHEY, CDR2 SMNVEV (reference sequence). Here the CDR3 reads CASRGTGGGYGYTF. Here the CDR3 DNA reads TGTGCCAGCAGGGGGACAGGGGGAGGCTATGGCTACACCTTC.

The chain uses TRBV6-5 and TRBJ1-3, with D perhaps TRBD1 (5 bases). V was cut by 4 bases and J by 0 bases, with 13 bases left in between. Germline assignment: CDR1 MNHEY and CDR2 SVGAGI. The CDR3 extends over 16 amino acids. The CDR3 DNA reads as TGTGCCAGCAGTTTGAACAGGCCTAGCTCTGGAAACACCATATATTTT. Translating it yields CASSLNRPSSGNTIYF.

The chain links TRBV20-1 to TRBJ2-5; D is uncertain. V was trimmed by 5 bases and J by 4 bases, leaving 17 bases between them. Germline CDR1 is DFQATT and CDR2 is SNEGSKA (reference sequence). The CDR3 extends over 14 amino acids. The CDR3 coding sequence is TGCAGTGCTCAAGTTCCCGGCCTGGGAGAGACCCAGTACTTC. This gives the protein CSAQVPGLGETQYF.

The V and J genes are TRBV29-1 and TRBJ1-1; perhaps TRBD1 as D (6 bases). The CDR3 spans 12 residues. Per germline, CDR1 SQVTM and CDR2 ANQGSEA. V lost 6 bases and J 9 bases, leaving 17 bases between the germline ends. CDR3 nucleotide sequence: TGCAGCGTCGGCATAGGGGGACTGCAAGCTTTCTTT. It codes for CSVGIGGLQAFF.

The chain couples TRBV20-1 to TRBJ1-5; D may be TRBD1 (5 bases). CDR1 and CDR2 (germline): DFQATT, SNEGSKA (reference sequence). V was trimmed by 4 bases and J by 3 bases, leaving 13 bases between them. The CDR3 sequence is 14 residues long. CDR3 nucleotide sequence: TGCAGTGCTACTGGGGGTACCTACAATCAGCCCCAGCATTTT. This sequence encodes CSATGGTYNQPQHF.

The chain recombines TRBV5-6 with TRBJ1-1; D is unclear. This CDR3 has 16 amino acids. V shed 0 bases and J shed 0 bases, with 12 bases lying between them. CDR1 and CDR2 from the germline V gene are SGHDT and YYEEEE. The CDR3 loop reads CASSLGGQRMNTEAFF. CDR3 nucleotides: TGTGCCAGCAGCTTGGGAGGGCAGCGGATGAACACTGAAGCTTTCTTT.

The chain has TRBV5-1 and TRBJ1-1; possibly TRBD1 for D (5 bases). The CDR3 is made up of 14 amino acids. The V gene's germline CDR1 is SGHRS and CDR2 YFSETQ. V dropped 1 base and J dropped 2 bases, with 9 bases sitting between them. The CDR3 nucleotides read TGCGCCAGCAGCTTGTATGGGGGAAACACTGAAGCTTTCTTT. Its protein is CASSLYGGNTEAFF.

This chain connects TRBV10-3 to TRBJ1-1; D possibly corresponds to TRBD1 (6 bases). The CDR3 sequence is 15 residues long. V dropped 11 bases and J dropped 1 base, with 20 bases sitting between them. Germline-derived CDR1 and CDR2 are ENHRY and SYGVKD. CDR3 nucleotides: TGTGCCTCCTCCGGGGGGCAAGGAGGGAACACTGAAGCTTTCTTT. Its translation is CASSGGQGGNTEAFF.

This sequence joins TRBV19 and TRBJ2-1, with D unresolved. CDR3 length: 15 residues. The germline V and J ends were trimmed by 5 bases and 7 bases, with 18 bases remaining between them. Germline CDR1 is LNHDA and CDR2 is SQIVND (reference sequence). The CDR3 region is CASSSRALQTNEQFF. The CDR3 DNA reads TGTGCCAGTAGTTCACGGGCTCTACAGACAAATGAGCAGTTCTTC.

This chain joins TRBV7-3 and TRBJ2-2; no clear D gene. V dropped 3 bases and J dropped 0 bases, with 11 bases sitting between them. Germline CDR1 reads SGHTA; CDR2 reads FQGTGA. CDR3 size: 16 residues. DNA for the CDR3: TGTGCCAGCAGCTTCCATAGGGTCGCGAACACCGGGGAGCTGTTTTTT. As protein: CASSFHRVANTGELFF. Full variable domain (missing parts from reference TRBV7-3 and TRBJ2-2): GAGVSQTPSNKVTEKGKYVELRCDPISGHTALYWYRQSLGQGPEFLIYFQGTGAADDSGLPNDRFFAVRPEGSVSTLKIQRTERGDSAVYLCASSFHRVANTGELFFGEGSRLTVL.

The V call is TRBV7-2, the J call TRBJ1-2, with D tentatively TRBD1 (6 bases). The germline gives CDR1 SGHTA, CDR2 FQGNSA. This CDR3 is built from 15 residues. V shed 5 bases and J shed 6 bases, with 19 bases lying between them. Here the CDR3 reads CASSQLVGQSDGYTF. DNA for the CDR3: TGTGCCAGCAGCCAATTGGTCGGACAGAGTGATGGCTACACCTTC.

The V call is TRBV20-1, the J call TRBJ1-1; 9 nucleotides align to TRBD1. Losses at the gene ends were 0 bases for V and 11 bases for J; bases not matched to a gene: 13. The CDR3 extends over 15 amino acids. CDR1 is DFQATT and CDR2 is SNEGSKA in the germline V gene (reference sequence). The CDR3, as DNA: TGCAGTGCTAGAGACATGGACAGGGGTGGCTCGGGGGCTTTCTTT. As protein: CSARDMDRGGSGAFF.

This chain joins TRBV10-1 and TRBJ2-7; possible D gene TRBD2, 6 bases. V was pared by 8 bases and J by 3 bases, with 14 bases between. The CDR3 is 13 residues long. Per the germline V gene, CDR1 is WNHNN and CDR2 is SYGVQD (reference sequence). DNA for the CDR3: TGCGCCAGCTCTCGGGGGAAACGCTACGAGCAGTACTTC. It encodes CASSRGKRYEQYF.